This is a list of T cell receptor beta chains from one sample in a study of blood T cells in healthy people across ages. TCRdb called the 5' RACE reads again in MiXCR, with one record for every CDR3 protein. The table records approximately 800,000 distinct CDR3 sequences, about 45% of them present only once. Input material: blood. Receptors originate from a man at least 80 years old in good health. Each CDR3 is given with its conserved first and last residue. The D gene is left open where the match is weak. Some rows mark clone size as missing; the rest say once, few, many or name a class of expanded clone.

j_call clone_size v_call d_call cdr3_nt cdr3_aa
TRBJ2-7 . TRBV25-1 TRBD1 TGTGCCAGCAGCCCAATGACAGGGCTCATGGATGAGCAGTACTTC CASSPMTGLMDEQYF
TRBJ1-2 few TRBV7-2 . TGTGCCAGCAGCTTAACCGGCAGTCTTAACTATGGCTACACCTTC CASSLTGSLNYGYTF
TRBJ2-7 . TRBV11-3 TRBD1 TGTGCCAGCAGCTTAGTGTTTGCCGAGACAGGGGCCTACGAGCAGTACTTC CASSLVFAETGAYEQYF
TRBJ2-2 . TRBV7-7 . TGTGCCAGCAGCTCCGGGAGGGGGCAGGGGGCACGGACGAACACCGGGGAGCTGTTTTTT CASSSGRGQGARTNTGELFF
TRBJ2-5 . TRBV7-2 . TGTGCCACCCGCGTGAGTGAGACCCAGTACTTC CATRVSETQYF
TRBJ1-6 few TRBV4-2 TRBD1 TGTGCCAGCAGCAAATCGACCGGGACAGGGAGCTCCTATAATTCACCCCTTCACTTT CASSKSTGTGSSYNSPLHF
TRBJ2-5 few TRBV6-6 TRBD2 TGTGCCAGCAGTTACACGACTAGCGGGAGGTTAGAGACCCAGTACTTC CASSYTTSGRLETQYF
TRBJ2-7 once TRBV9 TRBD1 TGTGCCAGCAGCGTAGGGGACAGGGTCATAGAGACCCATTACTTC CASSVGDRVIETHYF
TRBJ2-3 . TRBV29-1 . TGCAGCGTTGAACTCCTAGAGCGCACAGATACGCAGTATTTT CSVELLERTDTQYF
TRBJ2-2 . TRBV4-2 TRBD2 TGTGCCAGCAGCCAACCTAGAGGGACTAGCGGGGAGGGGAGCACCGGGGAGCTGTTTTTT CASSQPRGTSGEGSTGELFF
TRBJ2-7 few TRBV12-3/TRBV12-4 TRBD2 TGTGCCAGCAGCAAAACTAGCGGGGGAACCTACGAGCAGTACTTC CASSKTSGGTYEQYF
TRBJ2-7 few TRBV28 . TGTGCCAGCAGTTTACCTGGACTCTACGAGCAGTACTTC CASSLPGLYEQYF
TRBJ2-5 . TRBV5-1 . TGCGCCAGCAGCTTGGTATCCGGCGGCTCCAGGGAGACCCAGTACTTC CASSLVSGGSRETQYF